Shown below are 7 T cell receptor beta chains from a single sample sequenced in a study of OX40 agonist ivuxolimab in advanced cancers. Receptors were amplified or captured by the immunoSEQ multiplex PCR assay. Not all clones reach the TCRdb copy of this immuneACCESS table, which keeps in-frame sequences only. Checked studies attribute under half of the gap to unresolved V genes and leave the rest unexplained. Here the sample has more than 50,000 clones; about nine tenths occur a single time. Of the sample, 2% is held by the ten largest clones. Material: CD4+ or CD8+ T cells sorted from blood, obtained in a trial of the OX40 agonist ivuxolimab. The receptors stem from an adult with an advanced solid tumor such as melanoma, head and neck, liver or kidney cancer.

The chain joins TRBV7-2 to TRBJ2-5; 9 bases line up with TRBD2. V shed 5 bases and J 2 bases; nucleotides not matched to a gene: 3. This CDR3 comprises 14 residues. Germline-derived CDR1 and CDR2 are SGHTA and FQGNSA. The CDR3 sequence is CASSPSGAQETQYF. CDR3 DNA sequence: TGTGCCAGCAGCCCTAGCGGGGCACAAGAGACCCAGTACTTC.

The V and J genes are TRBV7-2 and TRBJ1-4; a possible D gene is TRBD1 (5 bases). V lost 4 bases and J lost 8, with 11 bases in between. Germline V CDR1 and CDR2: SGHTA, FQGNSA. The CDR3 contains 13 residues. The CDR3 region is CASSSTRQEKLFF. The CDR3 nucleotides read TGTGCCAGCAGCTCGACTAGACAGGAAAAACTGTTTTTT.

The rearrangement links TRBV5-5 to TRBJ1-2, with TRBD1 as a possible D gene (5 bases). The CDR3 covers 15 residues. Germline V gene data show CDR1 as SGHKS and CDR2 as YYEKEE (reference sequence). Trimming took 4 bases from V and 4 from J, leaving 17 bases between them. The CDR3 coding sequence is TGTGCCAGCAGCACGGAAGTTACTAGGGGCTATGGCTACACCTTC. It is translated as CASSTEVTRGYGYTF.

This clone was found once. V usage is TRBV28 and J usage is TRBJ1-1, with 10 bases aligning to TRBD1. V shed 5 bases, J shed 5 bases, and the junction held 8 bases outside the gene matches. The CDR3 consists of 15 residues. Germline V gives CDR1 MDHEN, CDR2 SYDVKM. The CDR3 here is CASSLPTGGLTEAFF. The CDR3 DNA reads as TGTGCCAGCAGTCTCCCGACAGGGGGCTTGACTGAAGCTTTCTTT.

CDR3 nucleotides: TGTGCCAGCAGCCGGGGGACTAGCGGTCTTGGGGGTACGCAGTATTTT. Amino acids: CASSRGTSGLGGTQYF. V gene TRBV14 combines with J gene TRBJ2-3; 11 bases align to TRBD2. V shed 4 bases and J 8 bases; nucleotides not matched to a gene: 11. There are 16 residues in the CDR3. Germline lookup yields CDR1 SGHDN and CDR2 FVKESK.

V gene TRBV5-6 combines with J gene TRBJ2-1; TRBD2 matches 9 bases. V lost 0 bases to trimming and J lost 7 bases; unmatched junction nucleotides: 8. Germline values: CDR1 SGHDT, CDR2 YYEEEE. The CDR3 is 16 residues long. The CDR3 bases are TGTGCCAGCAGCTTGGTACTACTAGCGGGTCATAATGAGCAGTTCTTC. This translates into CASSLVLLAGHNEQFF.

This chain uses TRBV6-4 with TRBJ2-3; 13 bases line up with TRBD2. The germline V gene encodes CDR1 MRHNA and CDR2 SNTAGT. This CDR3 spans 16 amino acids. V lost 4 bases and J lost 4; bases outside the gene matches: 5. Here the CDR3 reads CASSVTSGGAADTQYF. CDR3 in DNA: TGTGCCAGCAGTGTAACTAGCGGGGGGGCCGCAGATACGCAGTATTTT.